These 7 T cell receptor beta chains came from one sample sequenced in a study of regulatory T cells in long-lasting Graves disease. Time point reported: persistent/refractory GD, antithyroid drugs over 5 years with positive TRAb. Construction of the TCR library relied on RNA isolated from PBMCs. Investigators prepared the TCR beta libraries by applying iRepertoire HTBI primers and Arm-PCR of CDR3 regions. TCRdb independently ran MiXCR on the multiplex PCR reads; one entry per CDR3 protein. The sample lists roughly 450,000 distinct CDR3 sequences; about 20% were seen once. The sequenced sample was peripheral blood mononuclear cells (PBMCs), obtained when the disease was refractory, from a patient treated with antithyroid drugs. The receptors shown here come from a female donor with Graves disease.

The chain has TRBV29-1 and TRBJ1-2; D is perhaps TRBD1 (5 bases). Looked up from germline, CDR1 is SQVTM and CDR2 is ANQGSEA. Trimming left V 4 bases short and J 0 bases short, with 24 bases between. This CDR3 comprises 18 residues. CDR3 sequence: CSVGGNRTTPIANYGYTF. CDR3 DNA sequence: TGCAGCGTTGGGGGGAACAGGACCACGCCAATAGCTAACTATGGCTACACCTTC.

The CDR3 coding sequence is TGTGCCAGCAGCTTAGAAACAGGGGGCAATGGCTACACCTTC. Protein sequence: CASSLETGGNGYTF. The J gene is TRBJ1-2, the V gene TRBV7-9; 9 bases agree with TRBD1. Germline loops: CDR1 SEHNR, CDR2 FQNEAQ (reference sequence). This CDR3 comprises 14 residues. Trimming took 1 base from V and 6 from J; bases not matched to a gene: 3.

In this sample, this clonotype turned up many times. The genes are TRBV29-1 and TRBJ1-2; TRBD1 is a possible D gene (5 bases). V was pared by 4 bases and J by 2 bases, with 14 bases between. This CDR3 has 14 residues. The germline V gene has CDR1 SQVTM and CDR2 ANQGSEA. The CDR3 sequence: CSVVSSRANYGYTF. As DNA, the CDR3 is TGCAGCGTTGTGTCTAGCAGGGCCAACTATGGCTACACCTTC.

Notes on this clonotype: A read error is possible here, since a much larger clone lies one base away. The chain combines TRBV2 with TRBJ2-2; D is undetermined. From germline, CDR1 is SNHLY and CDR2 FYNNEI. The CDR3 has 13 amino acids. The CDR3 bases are TGTGCCAGCTTGTCACAACCGATTTTGGAGCTGTCTTTT. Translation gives CASLSQPILELSF.

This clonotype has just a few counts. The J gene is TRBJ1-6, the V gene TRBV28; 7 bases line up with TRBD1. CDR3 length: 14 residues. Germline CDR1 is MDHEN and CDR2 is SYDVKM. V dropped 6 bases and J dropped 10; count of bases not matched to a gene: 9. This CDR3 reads CASRGNRGPSPLHF. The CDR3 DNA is TGTGCCAGCAGGGGCAACAGGGGACCGTCACCCCTCCACTTT.

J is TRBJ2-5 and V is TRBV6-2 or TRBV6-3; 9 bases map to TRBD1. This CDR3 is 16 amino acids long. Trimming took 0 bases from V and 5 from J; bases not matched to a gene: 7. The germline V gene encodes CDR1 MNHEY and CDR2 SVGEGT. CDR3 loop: CASSYSTGTGLETQYF. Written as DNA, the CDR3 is TGTGCCAGCAGTTACTCAACCGGGACAGGGCTGGAGACCCAGTACTTC.

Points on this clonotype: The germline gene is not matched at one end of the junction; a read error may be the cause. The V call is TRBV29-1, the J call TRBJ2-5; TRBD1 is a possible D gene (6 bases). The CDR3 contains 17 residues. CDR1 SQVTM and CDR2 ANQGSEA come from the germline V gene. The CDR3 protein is CSERVRVTRGVQETQHF. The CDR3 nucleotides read TGCAGCGAGAGGGTGAGGGTCACCAGGGGCGTCCAAGAGACCCAGCACTTC.